The 3 T cell receptor beta chains given below trace back to one sample, sequenced in a study of T-cell reconstitution after alpha-beta-depleted transplantation in children. Unique molecular identifiers were incorporated during preparation of the TCRbeta library. MiXCR was run by TCRdb on the PCR reads, yielding one entry per CDR3 protein. The repertoire holds some 550,000 distinct CDR3 sequences, with 23% as singletons. The starting material was PBMCs, mostly from graft donor cells, obtained 360 days after TCRalphabeta/CD19-depleted stem cell transplant. These receptors came from a boy under two years old who had a stem cell transplant for acute myeloid leukemia, so the T cells may come from the graft donor.

The table lists this clonotype with many counts. The chain recombines TRBV7-2 with TRBJ2-2; 9 nucleotides match TRBD1. After removal of 5 bases from V and 0 bases from J, the junction contained 1 base not matched to a gene. CDR1 and CDR2 from the germline V gene are SGHTA and FQGNSA. This CDR3 is built from 15 residues. CDR3 sequence reads: CASSRQGANTGELFF. CDR3 sequence (DNA): TGTGCCAGCAGCCGACAGGGGGCGAACACCGGGGAGCTGTTTTTT.

The sample holds many counts of this clonotype. This chain connects TRBV29-1 to TRBJ2-3; D unclear. The germline V gene encodes CDR1 SQVTM and CDR2 ANQGSEA. The CDR3 has 14 residues. V was shortened by 6 bases and J by 0 bases, with 13 bases between the two germline ends. CDR3 in amino acids: CSVVQSASTDTQYF. CDR3 bases: TGCAGCGTAGTTCAATCGGCCAGCACAGATACGCAGTATTTT.

This chain uses TRBV28 with TRBJ1-1; possible D gene TRBD1, 5 bases. The V end lost 9 bases, the J end lost 5 bases, and 19 bases lay between the germline ends. The CDR3 covers 14 residues. From germline, CDR1 is MDHEN and CDR2 SYDVKM. For the CDR3, the DNA is TGTGCCAGTTCGTCACCGGGGACCTGGACTGAAGCTTTCTTT. The encoded protein is CASSSPGTWTEAFF.